This T cell receptor beta chain stems from a study of blood T cells in healthy people across ages. A second PCR of roughly 7 to 11 cycles used a sample-barcoded 5' primer and a J-beta primer mix. Every cDNA molecule bore a tag from a template-switch adaptor containing 12 random nucleotides. Paired-end reads containing CDR3 totaled no fewer than 2.5 million for each sample. TCRdb analysed the 5' RACE reads with MiXCR anew, one entry per CDR3 protein. The table records more than 1 million distinct CDR3 sequences, 40% to 55% of them present only once. To note about this clonotype: Its antigen remains unidentified.

The CDR3 covers 15 residues. The ends were cut back, 1 base at V and 2 bases at J, with 10 bases in the middle. Germline assignment: CDR1 MDHEN and CDR2 SYDVKM. Regarding the study as a whole: Unsorted PBMC input precluded a conclusive naive versus antigen-experienced comparison. No one knew whether donors had CMV, which possibly confounded expanded clonotype changes.

Specimen: blood. The chain combines TRBV28 with TRBJ2-3; tentative D call: TRBD2 (5 bases). This sequence was found in an older woman in good health. CDR3: CASSLLRELTDTQYF. The CDR3 bases are TGTGCCAGCAGTTTATTGAGGGAGCTCACAGATACGCAGTATTTT.